The clone carrying this T cell receptor beta chain turned up a few times. Its antigen is unidentified. The source of the sample is a study of T cell repertoires in cytomegalovirus infection. On the study more broadly: Public TCR beta signatures provided an indication of both CMV infection and a matching HLA type.

Via MiXCR, TCRdb re-called the reads, giving one row per CDR3 protein. The sample records some 700,000 distinct CDR3 sequences, 35% to 45% being singletons. Regarding the study as a whole: In two of eight donors, the top clonotype was HLA-C-restricted CMV-specific. Cumulative public TCR beta family frequency identified carriers of CMV plus the relevant HLA.

The CDR3 consists of 15 residues. Germline V gene data show CDR1 as KGHDR and CDR2 as SFDVKD. The V gene lost 7 bases and the J gene lost 3 bases, with 17 bases spanning the gap. V usage is TRBV24-1 and J usage is TRBJ1-1; tentatively, D is TRBD1 (6 bases). The specimen was PBMCs. This receptor was identified in a human donor in good health (CMV status not recorded). Some clones in this sample may be carry-over from other donors' samples. The CDR3: CATSPGGGRYTEAFF. The CDR3 nucleotides read TGTGCCACCAGCCCCGGGGGCGGTAGGTACACTGAAGCTTTCTTT.